This entry lists 17 T cell receptor beta chains sequenced from one sample in a study of CD8 T cells in Susac syndrome. RNA amounts of 0.5 to 1 ug underwent reverse transcription with random hexamers. TCRdb independently ran MiXCR on the immunoSEQ multiplex PCR reads; one entry per CDR3 protein. Of 95,000 to 150,000 distinct CDR3 sequences detected, around 94% appear once; the ten largest clones hold more than 0.075%. Sequencing was performed on CD4+ T cells from PBMCs. The receptors originated from a human donor in good health.

V is TRBV19 and J is TRBJ2-5; a possible D gene is TRBD2 (5 bases). Trimming pared 6 bases from V and 2 bases from J, leaving 10 bases between. CDR1 is LNHDA and CDR2 is SQIVND in the germline V gene (reference sequence). CDR3 length: 13 residues. The CDR3 reads CASRRADQETQYF. The CDR3 region has the DNA TGTGCCAGTAGGCGGGCAGATCAAGAGACCCAGTACTTC. The full variable domain, completed using reference TRBV19 and TRBJ2-5, is DGGITQSPKYLFRKEGQNVTLSCEQNLNHDAMYWYRQDPGQGLRLIYYSQIVNDFQKGDIAEGYSVSREKKESFPLTVTSAQKNPTAFYLCASRRADQETQYFGPGTRLLVL.

The CDR3 bases are TGTGCCAGCAGTTACTCGATTGATTCTGGGGCGGACACCATATATTTT. It translates to CASSYSIDSGADTIYF. The chain joins TRBV6-5 to TRBJ1-3; tentative D call: TRBD1 (5 bases). V was trimmed by 0 bases and J by 8 bases, leaving 17 bases between them. The CDR3 is made up of 16 amino acids. Per germline, CDR1 MNHEY and CDR2 SVGAGI.

The chain combines TRBV3-1 with TRBJ2-3; D unclear. The CDR3 has 15 residues. Deletions cut 3 bases from V and 6 bases from J, with 16 bases between. Per the germline V gene, CDR1 is LGHDT and CDR2 is YNNKEL (reference sequence). CDR3 nucleotides: TGTGCCAGCAGCCACCAGTGGTCCGTTGGGGATACGCAGTATTTT. Its translation is CASSHQWSVGDTQYF.

V gene TRBV7-2 combines with J gene TRBJ1-1; TRBD1 agrees at 10 bases. V was pared by 6 bases and J by 10 bases, with 14 bases of the junction left unmatched. From germline, CDR1 is SGHTA and CDR2 FQGNSA. The CDR3 covers 15 residues. The CDR3 region is CASSPKGDRGFGAFF. The CDR3 coding sequence is TGTGCCAGCAGTCCAAAGGGGGACAGGGGATTCGGAGCTTTCTTT. The entire variable domain, with the rest obtained from reference TRBV7-2 and TRBJ1-1, is as follows: GAGVSQSPSNKVTEKGKDVELRCDPISGHTALYWYRQSLGQGLEFLIYFQGNSAPDKSGLPSDRFSAERTGGSVSTLTIQRTQQEDSAVYLCASSPKGDRGFGAFFGQGTRLTVV.

This chain links TRBV5-1 with TRBJ2-1; possibly TRBD2 for D (5 bases). The CDR3 is 15 residues long. Trimming took off 0 bases at V and 7 bases at J, with 14 bases between the two ends. The V gene's germline CDR1 is SGHRS and CDR2 YFSETQ. CDR3 nucleotide sequence: TGCGCCAGCAGCTTGGCCGGAGACTATTCTAATGAGCAGTTCTTC. Translated: CASSLAGDYSNEQFF. The full variable domain, completed using reference TRBV5-1 and TRBJ2-1, is KAGVTQTPRYLIKTRGQQVTLSCSPISGHRSVSWYQQTPGQGLQFLFEYFSETQRNKGNFPGRFSGRQFSNSRSEMNVSTLELGDSALYLCASSLAGDYSNEQFFGPGTRLTVL.

The genes are TRBV14 and TRBJ2-7; 9 bases agree with TRBD2. This CDR3 has 16 amino acids. Germline V lookup: CDR1 SGHDN, CDR2 FVKESK. V dropped 4 bases and J dropped 2; count of bases not matched to a gene: 9. For the CDR3, the DNA is TGTGCCAGCAGCCGCCCCGGGGCGGGAGGGCCCTACGAGCAGTACTTC. Translation: CASSRPGAGGPYEQYF.

The table lists this clonotype with a count of one. The chain links TRBV19 to TRBJ2-6, with no clear D. V was pared by 2 bases and J by 0 bases, with 11 bases between. Germline lookup yields CDR1 LNHDA and CDR2 SQIVND (reference sequence). CDR3 length equals 17 residues. CDR3 residues: CASSITAASSGANVLTF. The CDR3, as DNA: TGTGCCAGTAGTATAACGGCCGCCAGCTCTGGGGCCAACGTCCTGACTTTC.

The rearrangement uses TRBV4-1 and TRBJ1-2; D remains unclear. The CDR3 consists of 15 residues. The germline V and J ends were trimmed by 3 bases and 6 bases, with 17 bases remaining between them. The V gene's germline CDR1 is MGHRA and CDR2 YSYEKL. DNA of the CDR3: TGCGCCAGCAGCCATCGCAGTTCTTCCTTGGATGGCTACACCTTC. Translating it yields CASSHRSSSLDGYTF.

J is TRBJ2-7 and V is TRBV29-1; either TRBD1 or TRBD2 may supply D (5 bases each). The CDR3 loop spans 14 amino acids. CDR1 is SQVTM, CDR2 ANQGSEA, per germline. V dropped 6 bases and J dropped 7 bases, with 22 bases sitting between them. CDR3 in amino acids: CSVTSPGPGLEQYF. CDR3 DNA: TGCAGCGTCACGAGCCCGGGACCGGGGTTAGAGCAGTACTTC.

The sample holds one count of this clonotype. V gene TRBV5-1 combines with J gene TRBJ2-7; D is uncertain. The CDR3 covers 11 residues. CDR1 and CDR2 (germline): SGHRS, YFSETQ. The V gene lost 3 bases and the J gene lost 2 bases, with 3 bases spanning the gap. Here the CDR3 DNA reads TGCGCCAGCAGCTACGCCTACGAGCAGTACTTC. This codes for CASSYAYEQYF.

V usage is TRBV5-1 and J usage is TRBJ1-1, with a possible D match to TRBD1 (6 bases). The V end was cut by 4 bases, the J end by 1 base, with 14 bases between. Germline V gene data show CDR1 as SGHRS and CDR2 as YFSETQ. The CDR3 spans 15 residues. In DNA form, the CDR3 reads TGCGCCAGCAGCCAGGAAGTGACAGGGAACACTGAAGCTTTCTTT. It specifies CASSQEVTGNTEAFF.

The gene calls are TRBV5-6 and TRBJ2-1, with D perhaps TRBD2 (5 bases). CDR1 is SGHDT, CDR2 YYEEEE, per germline. This CDR3 spans 14 amino acids. V lost 4 bases and J 6 bases, leaving 14 bases between the germline ends. The CDR3 DNA is TGTGCCAGCAGCCGGGTGGGAGCGAGCAATGAGCAGTTCTTC. Protein: CASSRVGASNEQFF.

The chain combines TRBV29-1 with TRBJ2-5; D gene ambiguous. Germline CDR1 is SQVTM and CDR2 is ANQGSEA. This CDR3 has 12 amino acids. V lost 5 bases and J 1 base, leaving 8 bases between the germline ends. CDR3 amino acids: CSVNPFQETQYF. CDR3 sequence (DNA): TGCAGCGTTAACCCCTTCCAAGAGACCCAGTACTTC.

The V and J genes are TRBV19 and TRBJ1-2; D unresolved. Per germline, CDR1 LNHDA and CDR2 SQIVND (reference sequence). CDR3 size: 11 residues. The germline V and J ends were trimmed by 10 bases and 7 bases, with 13 bases remaining between them. The DNA for the CDR3 is TGTGCCACCCGACGACCGGGTGGCTACACCTTC. Translating gives CATRRPGGYTF. The full variable domain, completed using reference TRBV19 and TRBJ1-2, is DGGITQSPKYLFRKEGQNVTLSCEQNLNHDAMYWYRQDPGQGLRLIYYSQIVNDFQKGDIAEGYSVSREKKESFPLTVTSAQKNPTAFYLCATRRPGGYTFGSGTRLTVV.

V is TRBV10-3 and J is TRBJ1-1; TRBD1 is a possible D gene (5 bases). Deletions cut 6 bases from V and 1 base from J, with 12 bases between. Germline assignment: CDR1 ENHRY and CDR2 SYGVKD. The CDR3 totals 14 residues. The CDR3 nucleotides are TGTGCCATCAGGGGGACCGATCAGAACACTGAAGCTTTCTTT. Translated: CAIRGTDQNTEAFF.

V usage is TRBV4-3 and J usage is TRBJ1-5; D remains unclear. The germline V gene has CDR1 LGHNA and CDR2 YSLEER. V lost 0 bases and J lost 4, with 7 bases in between. The length of the CDR3 is 14 residues. This CDR3 is CASSQEAANQPQHF. CDR3 sequence (DNA): TGCGCCAGCAGCCAAGAGGCCGCAAATCAGCCCCAGCATTTT.

This clonotype came up once. The V gene is TRBV5-1, the J gene TRBJ1-2; no definite D call. CDR3 length: 14 residues. The V gene lost 0 bases and the J gene lost 2 bases, with 8 bases spanning the gap. Germline V gene sequence: CDR1 SGHRS, CDR2 YFSETQ. The CDR3 sequence is CASSLEQRNYGYTF. In nucleotides, the CDR3 is TGCGCCAGCAGCTTGGAACAGCGAAACTATGGCTACACCTTC.